This T cell receptor beta chain was found in a study of beta chain features in type 1 diabetes. Study conclusions and caveats: Healthy donors had naive, central memory and Treg TCRB repertoires that appeared less similar than those seen among patients. In cDNA sequencing, cells with high TCR expression could be over-represented. In all four CD4+ subsets, TCRB CDR3 length was significantly, moderately reduced in type 1 diabetes.

Stem cell-like memory, regulatory, central memory and naive CD4+ cells were sorted via CD45RO/CCR7/CD25/CD127/CD95/CD27. About this clone itself: The antigen remains unidentified.

The CDR3 is 15 residues long. V was shortened by 0 bases and J by 2 bases, with 8 bases between the two germline ends. Per the germline V gene, CDR1 is LNHNV and CDR2 is YYDKDF (reference sequence). Reverse transcription of all isolated RNA meant that expressed TCRB transcripts were sequenced. The assay was immunoSEQ multiplex PCR, and TCRdb's table has in-frame clones only and misses some. The data contain about 740,000 clones, roughly 13% of them singletons. This receptor was taken from a man between 18 and 35 years old with type 1 diabetes. This sequence joins TRBV15 and TRBJ1-3; no clear D gene. What was sequenced was naive CD4+ T cells from blood. The CDR3 DNA follows: TGTGCCACCAGCAGAGATAACGGGGCTGGAAACACCATATATTTT. It encodes CATSRDNGAGNTIYF.